The present entry profiles one TCR beta chain with its context. This specimen comes from a study of blood T cell repertoires in COVID-19. Germline V gives CDR1 KGHSH, CDR2 LQKENI. Trimming removed 3 bases from V and 5 bases from J; junction bases left unmatched: 4. The CDR3 sequence is 15 residues long. Profiling relied on immunoSEQ multiplex PCR, and the TCRdb table lists in-frame clones only, not all of them. The sample yields 200,000 to 250,000 clones, around 90% seen once. The J gene is TRBJ2-5, the V gene TRBV18; 12 bases agree with TRBD2. What was sequenced was PBMCs or T cells enriched from blood (not recorded which). This receptor was taken from a woman in her forties or fifties with acute COVID-19. The CDR3 protein is CASSPRLAGVETQYF. In DNA, the CDR3 is TGTGCCAGCTCACCCAGACTAGCGGGAGTTGAGACCCAGTACTTC.